The 18 T cell receptor beta chains below all came from one sample that was sequenced in a study of blood T cell repertoires in COVID-19. TCRdb's copy holds only in-frame clones and misses some; the assay was immunoSEQ multiplex PCR. The repertoire holds roughly 200,000 clones, with roughly 85% as singletons. Sequenced sample: peripheral blood. The receptors were gathered from a woman aged 55-69 years with acute or convalescent COVID-19.

The count of this clone is one. The chain carries TRBV19 and TRBJ2-7; a weak D match, TRBD2 (5 bases). Looked up from germline, CDR1 is LNHDA and CDR2 is SQIVND (reference sequence). Trimming cost V 3 bases and J 2 bases, with 14 bases left between them. The CDR3 is 15 residues long. This CDR3 reads CASSIKQRWTYEQYV. CDR3 nucleotide sequence: TGTGCCAGTAGTATTAAACAGCGGTGGACCTACGAGCAGTACGTC.

This chain joins TRBV7-6 and TRBJ2-3, with TRBD1 matching 8 bases. Germline loops: CDR1 SGHVS, CDR2 FNYEAQ. The CDR3 contains 12 residues. With V trimmed by 2 bases and J by 15 bases, 7 bases remained unmatched. Here the CDR3 reads CASSLTGQGIYF. The CDR3 DNA sequence: TGTGCCAGCAGCTTAACTGGACAGGGAATCTATTTT.

Only a few counts were recorded for this clone. The chain has TRBV15 and TRBJ2-1; TRBD2 agrees at 10 bases. Trimming cost V 5 bases and J 8 bases; bases outside gene matches: 9. Germline V CDR1 and CDR2: LNHNV, YYDKDF (reference sequence). This CDR3 contains 15 residues. The CDR3 here is CATSETAGGPYEQFF. The CDR3 DNA reads TGTGCCACCAGCGAAACAGCGGGAGGGCCCTATGAGCAGTTCTTC.

The chain is built from TRBV27 and TRBJ2-2; weak D call: TRBD1 (6 bases). The CDR3 sequence is 14 residues long. CDR1 is MNHEY and CDR2 is SMNVEV in the germline V gene (reference sequence). Trimming took 1 base from V and 8 from J, leaving 11 bases between them. This CDR3 reads CASSLWGPGGELFF. The CDR3 DNA follows: TGTGCCAGCAGTTTATGGGGGCCTGGAGGGGAGCTGTTTTTT.

In regard to this clone: The same CDR3 can be traced to other DNA sequences in this sample. This chain connects TRBV19 to TRBJ2-5; TRBD2 might be the D (7 bases). Germline CDR1 reads LNHDA; CDR2 reads SQIVND (reference sequence). V gave up 8 bases and J gave up 0 bases, with 16 bases separating them. The CDR3 spans 15 residues. In nucleotides, the CDR3 is TGTGCCAGTTCTGGAGGGAGGGGGTACCAAGAGACCCAGTACTTC. It encodes CASSGGRGYQETQYF.

The chain combines TRBV5-6 with TRBJ2-7; no reliable D call. Looked up from germline, CDR1 is SGHDT and CDR2 is YYEEEE. The CDR3 totals 14 residues. V was shortened by 2 bases and J by 3 bases, with 12 bases between the two germline ends. CDR3 protein: CASSFSSRGYEQYV. In nucleotides, the CDR3 is TGTGCCAGCAGCTTCAGTAGCCGTGGCTACGAGCAGTACGTC.

In its sample, this clone was seen once. V is TRBV27 and J is TRBJ1-3; 7 bases line up with TRBD1. With 4 bases clipped from V and 1 base from J, the junction kept 4 bases outside the gene matches. Germline assignment: CDR1 MNHEY and CDR2 SMNVEV (reference sequence). The CDR3 has 15 amino acids. The CDR3 sequence is CASSYTGVSGNTIYF. CDR3 coding DNA: TGTGCCAGCAGTTATACAGGGGTGTCTGGAAACACCATATATTTT.

The rearrangement uses TRBV19 and TRBJ2-1; weak D call: TRBD1 (7 bases). The CDR3 contains 12 residues. Deletions cut 6 bases from V and 8 bases from J, with 11 bases between. Germline lookup yields CDR1 LNHDA and CDR2 SQIVND (reference sequence). In DNA, the CDR3 is TGTGCCAGTAGCGGAGGGGGCTATGAGCAGTTCTTC. It encodes CASSGGGYEQFF.

The table lists this clone with a count of one. The rearrangement uses TRBV6-5 and TRBJ1-6, with TRBD1 matching 7 bases. The CDR3 extends over 13 amino acids. Germline V gene data show CDR1 as MNHEY and CDR2 as SVGAGI. The V gene end was trimmed by 10 bases and the J gene end by 8 bases; junction bases not matched to a gene: 8. The CDR3 nucleotides read TGTGCCACCCGGCGACAGGGCGATTCACCCCTCCACTTT. This sequence encodes CATRRQGDSPLHF.

This rearrangement joins TRBV24-1 to TRBJ1-2; D gene ambiguous. Germline V gene lookup returns CDR1 KGHDR and CDR2 SFDVKD. Trimming cost V 1 base and J 2 bases, with 7 bases left between them. This CDR3 contains 14 residues. The CDR3 DNA follows: TGTGCCACCAGTGATTTCTCGGTAAACTATGGCTACACCTTC. Amino acids: CATSDFSVNYGYTF.

The gene calls are TRBV5-1 and TRBJ2-1; 7 bases agree with TRBD1. V shed 4 bases, J shed 3 bases, and the junction held 7 bases outside the gene matches. The CDR3 has 15 residues. The germline V gene has CDR1 SGHRS and CDR2 YFSETQ. CDR3 protein: CASSPPGQNYNEQFF. In nucleotides, the CDR3 is TGCGCCAGCAGCCCCCCGGGACAGAACTACAATGAGCAGTTCTTC.

V usage is TRBV28 and J usage is TRBJ1-2, with no clear D. CDR3 length equals 14 residues. Trimming took 6 bases from V and 4 from J, leaving 15 bases between them. Germline V gene data show CDR1 as MDHEN and CDR2 as SYDVKM. The CDR3 spells CASSLYYRGYGYTF. The CDR3 DNA is TGTGCCAGCAGCTTGTACTACCGAGGCTATGGCTACACCTTC.

The J gene is TRBJ2-2, the V gene TRBV4-2, with 7 bases identical to TRBD1. Germline trimming cut 4 bases from V and 6 bases from J; bases unmatched to any gene: 2. Per the germline V gene, CDR1 is LGHNA and CDR2 is YNFKEQ. The CDR3 has 13 amino acids. CDR3: CASSPQGAGELFF. CDR3 coding DNA: TGTGCCAGCAGCCCCCAGGGGGCCGGGGAGCTGTTTTTT.

J is TRBJ1-1 and V is TRBV6-1; possible D gene TRBD1, 6 bases. CDR1 is MNHNS, CDR2 SASEGT, per germline. Deletions cut 6 bases from V and 4 bases from J, with 12 bases between. The CDR3 loop spans 13 amino acids. The CDR3 region is CASRENRVTEAFF. In DNA form, the CDR3 reads TGTGCCAGCAGGGAAAACAGGGTCACTGAAGCTTTCTTT.

V is TRBV6-1 and J is TRBJ2-7, with a weak D call TRBD1 (6 bases). Per germline, CDR1 MNHNS and CDR2 SASEGT. V was shortened by 0 bases and J by 7 bases, with 13 bases between the two germline ends. The CDR3 contains 14 residues. CDR3 in DNA: TGTGCCAGCAGTGAAGCTCTTTACAGGGCGGAGCAGTACGTC. As protein: CASSEALYRAEQYV.

This clone has a single count. The chain recombines TRBV28 with TRBJ2-3, with D perhaps TRBD1 (5 bases). The CDR3 spans 15 residues. Germline loops: CDR1 MDHEN, CDR2 SYDVKM. The germline V and J ends were trimmed by 2 bases and 6 bases, with 15 bases remaining between them. Here the CDR3 DNA reads TGTGCCAGCAGTTTACCCCACAAGGGGTGGGATACGCAGTATTTT. This translates into CASSLPHKGWDTQYF.

The chain carries TRBV28 and TRBJ1-2, with D possibly matching TRBD1 (5 bases). With 5 bases removed from V and 9 bases from J, the gap between germline ends came to 13 bases. The CDR3 is 12 amino acids. Per germline, CDR1 MDHEN and CDR2 SYDVKM. In DNA form, the CDR3 reads TGTGCCAGCAGTGGGCCAGGGAAGCGCTACACCTTC. This sequence encodes CASSGPGKRYTF.

This chain joins TRBV2 and TRBJ1-4, with D unresolved. Looked up from germline, CDR1 is SNHLY and CDR2 is FYNNEI. The CDR3 is made up of 13 amino acids. The germline V and J ends were trimmed by 5 bases and 5 bases, with 9 bases remaining between them. As DNA, the CDR3 is TGTGCCAGCAGTCCCGTGGGCAATGAAAAACTGTTTTTT. This gives the protein CASSPVGNEKLFF.